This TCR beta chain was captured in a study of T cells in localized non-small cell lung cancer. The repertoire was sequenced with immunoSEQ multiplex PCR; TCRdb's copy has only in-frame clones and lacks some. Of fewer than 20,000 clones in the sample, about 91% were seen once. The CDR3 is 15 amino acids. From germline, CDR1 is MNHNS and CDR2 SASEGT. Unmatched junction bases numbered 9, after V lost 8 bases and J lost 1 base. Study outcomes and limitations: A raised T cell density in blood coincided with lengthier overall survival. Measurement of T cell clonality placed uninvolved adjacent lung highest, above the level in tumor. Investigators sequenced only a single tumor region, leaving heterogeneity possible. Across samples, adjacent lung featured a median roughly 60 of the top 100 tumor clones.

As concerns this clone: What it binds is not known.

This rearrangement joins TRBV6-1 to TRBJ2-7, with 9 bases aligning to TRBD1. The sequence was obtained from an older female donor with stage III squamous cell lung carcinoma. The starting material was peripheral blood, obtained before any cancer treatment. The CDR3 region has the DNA TGTGCCAGCGTTCCATTCGGGACAGGGTCCTACGAGCAGTACTTC. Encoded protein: CASVPFGTGSYEQYF.